Reported below is one T cell receptor beta chain. The antigen is unknown. TCRdb re-called the 5' RACE reads and gives one entry per CDR3 protein, without DNA. Its table records tens of thousands of distinct CDR3 sequences. These data belong to a study of monozygotic twins with inflammatory bowel disease. This CDR3 has 12 amino acids. CDR1 and CDR2 from the germline V gene are SNHLY and FYNNEI. General study findings and limits: Extra variability in the repertoires of patients may have come from differing immunosuppressive treatments. Evidence failed to back one strong IBD-linked signal or clonotype.

The rearrangement joins TRBV2 to TRBJ2-7. The sequencing input was blood. The TCR was taken from a human donor with ulcerative colitis or Crohn's disease, or a healthy co-twin of an affected twin (not recorded which). CDR3 residues: CASTSGALEQYF.